This TCR beta chain was identified in a study of cytomegalovirus exposure and HLA in healthy donors. Study context: From HLA-typed donors, an early data release held tens of millions of unique TCRs.

The PCR had 60 Vbeta and 13 Jbeta primers. Sequencing used immunoSEQ multiplex PCR; TCRdb keeps in-frame clones, though not all of them. The sample includes 80,000 to 95,000 clones, 75% to 85% of them seen just once. This sequence originates from a woman aged 25 to 39 in good health and CMV-seronegative. The sequencing sample was made of PBMCs.

The CDR3 region is CASSTVGGYNEQFF. In DNA, the CDR3 is TGTGCCAGCAGCACAGTGGGGGGTTACAATGAGCAGTTCTTC. V and J are TRBV6-4 and TRBJ2-1, with D possibly TRBD2 on 6 matching bases. The CDR3 totals 14 residues. From germline, CDR1 is MRHNA and CDR2 SNTAGT. Trimming took 6 bases from V and 4 from J, leaving 13 bases between them.